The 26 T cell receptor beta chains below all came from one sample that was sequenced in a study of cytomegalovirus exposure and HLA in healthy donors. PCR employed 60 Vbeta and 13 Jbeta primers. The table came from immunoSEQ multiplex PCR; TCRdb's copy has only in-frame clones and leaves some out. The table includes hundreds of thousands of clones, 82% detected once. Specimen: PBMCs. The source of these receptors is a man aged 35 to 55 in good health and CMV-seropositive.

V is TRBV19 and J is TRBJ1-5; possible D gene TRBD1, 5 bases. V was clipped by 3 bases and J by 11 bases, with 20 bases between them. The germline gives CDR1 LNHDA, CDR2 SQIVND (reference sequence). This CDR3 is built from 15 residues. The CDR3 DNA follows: TGTGCCAGTAGTATGGTGGCCAGGGCCACGGGGGCCCAGCATTTT. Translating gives CASSMVARATGAQHF. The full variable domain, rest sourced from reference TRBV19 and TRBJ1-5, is DGGITQSPKYLFRKEGQNVTLSCEQNLNHDAMYWYRQDPGQGLRLIYYSQIVNDFQKGDIAEGYSVSREKKESFPLTVTSAQKNPTAFYLCASSMVARATGAQHFGDGTRLSIL.

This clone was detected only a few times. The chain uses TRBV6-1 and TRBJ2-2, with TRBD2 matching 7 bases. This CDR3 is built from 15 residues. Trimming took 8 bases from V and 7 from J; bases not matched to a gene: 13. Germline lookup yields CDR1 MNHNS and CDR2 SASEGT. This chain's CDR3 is CASVLTSQPGGELFF. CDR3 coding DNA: TGTGCCAGCGTCCTGACTAGCCAGCCGGGCGGGGAGCTGTTTTTT.

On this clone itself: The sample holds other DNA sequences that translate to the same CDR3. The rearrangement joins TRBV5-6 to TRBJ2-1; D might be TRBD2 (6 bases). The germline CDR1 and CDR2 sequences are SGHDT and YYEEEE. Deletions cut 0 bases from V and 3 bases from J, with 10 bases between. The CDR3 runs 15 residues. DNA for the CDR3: TGTGCCAGCAGCTTGGTCGGGAGTAGCTACAATGAGCAGTTCTTC. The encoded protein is CASSLVGSSYNEQFF.

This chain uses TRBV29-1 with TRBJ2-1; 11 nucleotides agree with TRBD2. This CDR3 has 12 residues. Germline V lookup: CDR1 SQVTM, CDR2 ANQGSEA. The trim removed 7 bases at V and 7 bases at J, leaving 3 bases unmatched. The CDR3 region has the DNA TGCAGCGGTACTAGCGGGAGAAATGAGCAGTTCTTC. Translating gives CSGTSGRNEQFF.

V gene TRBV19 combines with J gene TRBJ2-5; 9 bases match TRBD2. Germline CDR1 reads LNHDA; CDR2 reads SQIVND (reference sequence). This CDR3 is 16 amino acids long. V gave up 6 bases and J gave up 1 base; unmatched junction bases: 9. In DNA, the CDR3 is TGTGCCAGTAGGTTCGGAGGGCGGGAGGGCCAAGAGACCCAGTACTTC. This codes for CASRFGGREGQETQYF.

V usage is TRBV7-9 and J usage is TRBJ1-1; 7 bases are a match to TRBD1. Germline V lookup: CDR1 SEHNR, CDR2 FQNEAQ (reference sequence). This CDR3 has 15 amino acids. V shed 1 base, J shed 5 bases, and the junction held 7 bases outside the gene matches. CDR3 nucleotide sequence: TGTGCCAGCAGCTTAGTAGGGGGCGAATTTACTGAAGCTTTCTTT. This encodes CASSLVGGEFTEAFF.

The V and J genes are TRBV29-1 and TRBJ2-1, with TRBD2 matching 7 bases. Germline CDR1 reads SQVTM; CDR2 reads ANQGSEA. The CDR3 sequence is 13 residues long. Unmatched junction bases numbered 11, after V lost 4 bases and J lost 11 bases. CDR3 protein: CSVGREEGLKQFF. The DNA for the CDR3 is TGCAGCGTTGGCCGGGAGGAGGGCTTGAAGCAGTTCTTC.

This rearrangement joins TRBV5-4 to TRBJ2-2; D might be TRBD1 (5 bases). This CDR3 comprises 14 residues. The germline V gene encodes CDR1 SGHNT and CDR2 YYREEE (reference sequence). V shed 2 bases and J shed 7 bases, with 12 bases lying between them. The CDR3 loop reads CASSFQGWGGELFF. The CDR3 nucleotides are TGTGCCAGCAGCTTCCAGGGTTGGGGCGGGGAGCTGTTTTTT.

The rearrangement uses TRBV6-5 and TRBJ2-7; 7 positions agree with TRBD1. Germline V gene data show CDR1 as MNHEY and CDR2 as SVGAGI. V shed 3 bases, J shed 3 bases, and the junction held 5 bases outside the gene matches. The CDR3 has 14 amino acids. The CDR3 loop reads CASSYSSGGYEQYF. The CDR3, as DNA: TGTGCCAGCAGTTATAGCTCAGGGGGCTACGAGCAGTACTTC.

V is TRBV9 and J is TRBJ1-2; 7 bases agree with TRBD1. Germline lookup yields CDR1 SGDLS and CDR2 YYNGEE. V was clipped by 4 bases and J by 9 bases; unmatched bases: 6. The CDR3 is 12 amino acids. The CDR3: CASSPGQARYTF. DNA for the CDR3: TGTGCCAGCAGCCCAGGACAGGCTCGCTACACCTTC.

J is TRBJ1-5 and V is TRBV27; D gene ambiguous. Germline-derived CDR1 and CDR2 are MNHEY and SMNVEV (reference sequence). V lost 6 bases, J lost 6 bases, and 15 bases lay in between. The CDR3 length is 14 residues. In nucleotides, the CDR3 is TGTGCCAGCAGCCACGAGAACTCAGGTCAGCCCCAGCATTTT. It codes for CASSHENSGQPQHF.

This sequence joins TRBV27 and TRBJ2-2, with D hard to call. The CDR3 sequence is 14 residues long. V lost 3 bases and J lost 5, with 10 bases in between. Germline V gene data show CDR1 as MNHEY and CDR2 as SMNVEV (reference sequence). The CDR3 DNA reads TGTGCCAGCAGTTTTCAGGCGCTGACCGGGGAGCTGTTTTTT. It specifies CASSFQALTGELFF.

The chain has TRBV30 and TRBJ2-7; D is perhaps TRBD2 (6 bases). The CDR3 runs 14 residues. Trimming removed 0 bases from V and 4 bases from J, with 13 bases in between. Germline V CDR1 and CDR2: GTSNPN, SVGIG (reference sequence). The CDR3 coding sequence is TGTGCCTGGAGTGTTTCCAGCGGGCCGTACGAGCAGTACTTC. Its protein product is CAWSVSSGPYEQYF.

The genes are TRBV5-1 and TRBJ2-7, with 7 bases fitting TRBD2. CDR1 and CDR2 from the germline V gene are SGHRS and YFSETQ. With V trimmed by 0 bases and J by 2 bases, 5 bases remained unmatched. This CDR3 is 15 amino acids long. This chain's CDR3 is CASSLVTGGAYEQYF. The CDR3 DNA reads TGCGCCAGCAGCTTGGTCACGGGAGGCGCCTACGAGCAGTACTTC.

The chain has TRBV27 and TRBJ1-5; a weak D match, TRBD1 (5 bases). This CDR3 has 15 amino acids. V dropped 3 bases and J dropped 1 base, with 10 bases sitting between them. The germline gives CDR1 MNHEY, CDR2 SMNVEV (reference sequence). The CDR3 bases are TGTGCCAGCAGTTTTCAGGGCTTGAGCAATCAGCCCCAGCATTTT. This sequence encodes CASSFQGLSNQPQHF.

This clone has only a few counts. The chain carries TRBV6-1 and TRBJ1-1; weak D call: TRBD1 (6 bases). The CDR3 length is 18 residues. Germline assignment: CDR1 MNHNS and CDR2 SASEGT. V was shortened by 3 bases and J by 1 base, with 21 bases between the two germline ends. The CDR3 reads CASSELSQGRPWNTEAFF. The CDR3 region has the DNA TGTGCCAGCAGTGAGCTTTCACAGGGAAGACCCTGGAACACTGAAGCTTTCTTT.

The CDR3 DNA reads TGTGCCAGCAGCAGGACAGCTAGCTCCTACGAGCAGTACGTC. It is translated as CASSRTASSYEQYV. This chain connects TRBV6-5 to TRBJ2-7; D possibly corresponds to TRBD1 (6 bases). This CDR3 is 14 amino acids long. Germline values: CDR1 MNHEY, CDR2 SVGAGI. V lost 6 bases to trimming and J lost 0 bases, with 12 bases between them.

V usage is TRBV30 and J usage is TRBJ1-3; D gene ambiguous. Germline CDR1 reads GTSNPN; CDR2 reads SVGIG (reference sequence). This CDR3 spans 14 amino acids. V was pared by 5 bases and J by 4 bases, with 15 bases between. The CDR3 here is CAWWAGSRGNTIYF. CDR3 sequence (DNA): TGTGCCTGGTGGGCGGGTTCACGAGGAAACACCATATATTTT.

The DNA of the CDR3 is TGTGCCAGCTCCCTTGACAGCGACTCTGGAAACACCATATATTTT. Protein product: CASSLDSDSGNTIYF. The rearrangement links TRBV18 to TRBJ1-3; D perhaps matches TRBD1 (5 bases). CDR1 is KGHSH, CDR2 LQKENI, per germline. Trimming removed 6 bases at V and 0 bases at J, with 12 bases between. There are 15 residues in the CDR3. The full variable domain, rest sourced from reference TRBV18 and TRBJ1-3, is NAGVMQNPRHLVRRRGQEARLRCSPMKGHSHVYWYRQLPEEGLKFMVYLQKENIIDESGMPKERFSAEFPKEGPSILRIQQVVRGDSAAYFCASSLDSDSGNTIYFGEGSWLTVV.

CDR3: CASSYGTGFEQYV. CDR3 DNA: TGTGCCAGCAGTTACGGCACGGGGTTTGAGCAGTACGTC. The gene calls are TRBV6-6 and TRBJ2-7, with D possibly TRBD2 on 5 matching bases. Trimming took off 2 bases at V and 7 bases at J, with 12 bases between the two ends. The CDR3 has 13 amino acids. Germline V lookup: CDR1 MNHNY, CDR2 SVGAGI (reference sequence).

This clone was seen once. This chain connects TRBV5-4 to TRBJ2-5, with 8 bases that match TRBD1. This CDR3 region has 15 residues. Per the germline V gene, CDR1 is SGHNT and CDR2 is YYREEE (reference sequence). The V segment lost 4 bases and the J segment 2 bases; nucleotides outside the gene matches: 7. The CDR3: CASSPKQGVQETQYF. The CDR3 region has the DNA TGTGCCAGCAGCCCTAAACAGGGGGTTCAAGAGACCCAGTACTTC.

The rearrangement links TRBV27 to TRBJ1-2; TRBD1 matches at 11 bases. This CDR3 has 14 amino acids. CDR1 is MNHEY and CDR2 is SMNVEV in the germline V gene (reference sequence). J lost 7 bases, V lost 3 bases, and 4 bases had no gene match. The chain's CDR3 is CASSFGQGAGGYTF. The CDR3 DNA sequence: TGTGCCAGCAGTTTTGGACAGGGGGCGGGTGGCTACACCTTC.

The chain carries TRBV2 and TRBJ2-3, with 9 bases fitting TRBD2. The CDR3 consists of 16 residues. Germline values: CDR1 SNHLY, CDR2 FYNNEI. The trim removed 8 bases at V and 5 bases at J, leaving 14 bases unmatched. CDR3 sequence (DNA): TGTGCCAGCGAATCCCCAGTAGCGGGAGAGAGAGATACGCAGTATTTT. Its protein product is CASESPVAGERDTQYF.

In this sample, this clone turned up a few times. The DNA of the CDR3 is TGTGCCAGCTCCGGGAGGGTCACTGAAGCTTTCTTT. Amino acid sequence: CASSGRVTEAFF. This chain joins TRBV28 and TRBJ1-1, with D unclear. Trimming took 8 bases from V and 4 from J, leaving 11 bases between them. The CDR3 runs 12 residues. The germline V gene encodes CDR1 MDHEN and CDR2 SYDVKM. The full variable domain, in which reference TRBV28 and TRBJ1-1 provide the parts outside the CDR3, is DVKVTQSSRYLVKRTGEKVFLECVQDMDHENMFWYRQDPGLGLRLIYFSYDVKMKEKGDIPEGYSVSREKKERFSLILESASTNQTSMYLCASSGRVTEAFFGQGTRLTVV.

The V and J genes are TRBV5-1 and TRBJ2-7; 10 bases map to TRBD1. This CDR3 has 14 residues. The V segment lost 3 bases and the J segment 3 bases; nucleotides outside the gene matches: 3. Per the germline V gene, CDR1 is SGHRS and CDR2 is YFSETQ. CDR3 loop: CASSSGQGSYEQYF. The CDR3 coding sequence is TGCGCCAGCAGCTCGGGACAGGGGAGCTACGAGCAGTACTTC.

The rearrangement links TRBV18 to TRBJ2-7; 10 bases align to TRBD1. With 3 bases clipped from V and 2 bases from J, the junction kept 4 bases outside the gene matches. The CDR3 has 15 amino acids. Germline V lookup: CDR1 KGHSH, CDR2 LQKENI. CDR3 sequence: CASSPGTGEPYEQYV. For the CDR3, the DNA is TGTGCCAGCTCACCCGGGACAGGGGAACCCTACGAGCAGTACGTC.